Listed below are T cell receptor beta chains from one sample, sequenced in a study of blood T cell repertoires in COVID-19. The method was immunoSEQ multiplex PCR; TCRdb's version includes in-frame clones alone and lacks a portion of them. The data hold around 310,000 clones, with 80% to 95% observed a single time. Sequenced input: peripheral blood. The receptors were gathered from a woman in her twenties or thirties with COVID-19, enrolled during active disease. CDR3s include the opening cysteine and the closing phenylalanine or tryptophan. Fields, in order: J gene, D gene, V gene, clone size, CDR3 protein, CDR3 DNA. A D gene is named only where the DNA matches it firmly. Size values are once, few and many counts, or a class for expanded clones, and some rows have none.

TRBJ2-1,NA,TRBV12-3/TRBV12-4,NA,CASSPEYNEQFF,TGTGCCAGCAGTCCGGAGTACAATGAGCAGTTCTTC
TRBJ1-1,NA,TRBV7-9,NA,CASSFKNTEAFF,TGTGCCAGCAGCTTCAAGAACACTGAAGCTTTCTTT
TRBJ1-1,NA,TRBV5-1,NA,CASSLGQMNAEAFF,TGCGCCAGCAGCCTTGGACAGATGAACGCTGAAGCTTTCTTT
TRBJ1-4,NA,TRBV28,NA,CASSLGRGLKGDEKLFF,TGTGCCAGCAGTTTAGGTAGGGGCTTGAAAGGCGATGAAAAACTGTTTTTT
TRBJ1-5,NA,TRBV4-2,NA,CASSQDAGLRQPQHF,TGTGCCAGCAGCCAAGATGCGGGGTTAAGGCAGCCCCAGCATTTT
TRBJ1-2,NA,TRBV7-2,NA,CASSPDGQNGYTF,TGTGCCAGCAGCCCGGACGGACAGAATGGCTACACCTTC
TRBJ2-2,TRBD2,TRBV7-8,NA,CASATSVNTGELFF,TGTGCCAGCGCGACTAGCGTCAACACCGGGGAGCTGTTTTTT
TRBJ2-1,NA,TRBV20-1,NA,CSASRRQREQFF,TGCAGTGCTAGTCGCCGTCAGCGGGAGCAGTTCTTC
TRBJ2-3,TRBD2,TRBV2,NA,CASSGTSGRSDTQYF,TGTGCCAGCAGCGGGACTAGCGGGAGGTCAGATACGCAGTATTTT
TRBJ2-2,NA,TRBV7-6,NA,CASSFIGRRGTGELFF,TGTGCCAGCAGCTTCATCGGCCGTCGGGGCACCGGGGAGCTGTTTTTT
TRBJ1-2,NA,TRBV27,once,CASSLGQALGYTF,TGTGCCAGCAGTTTAGGGCAGGCCCTGGGCTACACCTTC
TRBJ2-4,NA,TRBV28,NA,CASWRGPPYIQYF,TGTGCCAGCTGGCGGGGGCCGCCGTACATTCAGTACTTC
TRBJ1-3,NA,TRBV18,NA,CASSPRVVSSGNTIYF,TGTGCCAGCTCACCTCGGGTCGTCAGCTCTGGAAACACCATATATTTT
TRBJ1-4,NA,TRBV27,NA,CASSSPAGTHEKLFF,TGTGCCAGCAGTTCCCCAGCGGGGACCCATGAAAAACTGTTTTTT
TRBJ1-5,NA,TRBV30,NA,CAWKGGQPQHF,TGTGCCTGGAAAGGGGGTCAGCCCCAGCATTTT
TRBJ2-7,NA,TRBV5-5,NA,CASSLVLLDKSYEQYF,TGTGCCAGCAGTCTCGTTCTGCTGGACAAGTCCTACGAGCAGTACTTC
TRBJ1-3,NA,TRBV24-1,NA,CATSEGTAGMNTIYF,TGTGCCACCAGTGAGGGGACCGCGGGGATGAACACCATATATTTT
TRBJ2-5,TRBD2,TRBV5-1,few,CASSSASGRAKTQYF,TGCGCCAGCAGCTCCGCTAGCGGGAGGGCGAAGACCCAGTACTTC
TRBJ2-3,TRBD2,TRBV11-2,NA,CASSLVASGLTDTQYF,TGTGCCAGCAGCTTAGTTGCTAGCGGGTTAACAGATACGCAGTATTTT
TRBJ2-5,TRBD1,TRBV7-9,NA,CASSSGQGGQETQYF,TGTGCCAGCAGTTCGGGACAGGGTGGCCAAGAGACCCAGTACTTC
TRBJ2-5,TRBD1,TRBV6-2/TRBV6-3,NA,CASSSPIRQGRQETQYF,TGTGCCAGCAGCTCCCCGATAAGACAGGGGCGTCAAGAGACCCAGTACTTC
TRBJ2-2,NA,TRBV7-3,once,CASSAVVGGELFF,TGTGCCAGCAGCGCGGTAGTTGGCGGGGAGCTGTTTTTT
TRBJ1-1,NA,TRBV5-1,NA,CASSPSDTSEAFF,TGCGCCAGCAGCCCCTCTGACACCTCTGAAGCTTTCTTT
TRBJ1-2,NA,TRBV5-1,NA,CASSLGHGQNYGYTF,TGCGCCAGCAGCTTGGGGCACGGACAGAACTATGGCTACACCTTC
TRBJ2-7,NA,TRBV28,NA,CASSFTWRVSYEQYF,TGTGCCAGCAGTTTCACTTGGAGGGTCTCCTACGAGCAGTACTTC
TRBJ1-5,NA,TRBV7-2,NA,CASSLGPGAEQPQHF,TGTGCCAGCAGCTTAGGTCCGGGTGCGGAACAGCCCCAGCATTTT
TRBJ2-4,NA,TRBV6-5,NA,CASTPTRDIQYF,TGTGCCAGCACACCTACTAGGGACATTCAGTACTTC
TRBJ2-7,TRBD1,TRBV3-1/TRBV3-2,NA,CASSLQGQGFNEQYF,TGTGCCAGCAGCTTACAGGGACAGGGTTTCAACGAGCAGTACTTC
TRBJ2-1,NA,TRBV5-1,NA,CASSSDSANEQFF,TGCGCCAGCAGCTCGGATAGCGCGAATGAGCAGTTCTTC
TRBJ2-1,TRBD2,TRBV5-1,NA,CASSPGTSPSYNEQFF,TGCGCCAGCAGTCCCGGGACTAGCCCCTCCTACAATGAGCAGTTCTTC
TRBJ1-1,TRBD1,TRBV24-1,NA,CATSDSGTGEMNTEAFF,TGTGCCACCAGTGATTCCGGGACAGGGGAAATGAACACTGAAGCTTTCTTT
TRBJ2-5,TRBD1,TRBV5-1,NA,CASSLEQGRWETQYF,TGCGCCAGCAGCTTGGAACAGGGGCGCTGGGAGACCCAGTACTTC
TRBJ2-1,TRBD2,TRBV5-4,NA,CASSWGASGRNEQFF,TGTGCCAGCAGCTGGGGGGCTAGCGGGAGAAATGAGCAGTTCTTC
TRBJ2-3,TRBD2,TRBV11-1,NA,CASSSQTSGKDTQYF,TGTGCCAGCAGCTCCCAGACTAGCGGGAAGGATACGCAGTATTTT
TRBJ1-5,TRBD1,TRBV27,once,CASSPGTGSGQPQHF,TGTGCCAGCAGCCCCGGGACAGGGAGTGGCCAGCCCCAGCATTTT
TRBJ2-7,TRBD2,TRBV28,NA,CASSLLPARRLAGEQYF,TGTGCCAGCAGTTTACTACCCGCCCGAAGACTAGCTGGCGAGCAGTACTTC
TRBJ2-7,TRBD2,TRBV5-4,NA,CASRLAGAGASDEQYF,TGTGCCAGCAGACTGGCCGGGGCGGGAGCATCCGACGAGCAGTACTTC
TRBJ2-2,NA,TRBV9,NA,CASSAGPADTGELFF,TGTGCCAGCAGCGCCGGCCCGGCGGACACCGGGGAGCTGTTTTTT
TRBJ1-1,NA,TRBV4-1,NA,CASSHPGATEAFF,TGCGCCAGCAGCCACCCAGGGGCCACTGAAGCTTTCTTT
TRBJ2-7,NA,TRBV24-1,NA,CATSVAGAPSQYF,TGTGCCACCAGTGTCGCAGGGGCGCCATCGCAGTACTTC
TRBJ1-1,NA,TRBV5-1,NA,CASSLGTLNTEAFF,TGCGCCAGCAGCTTGGGGACACTGAACACTGAAGCTTTCTTT
TRBJ1-1,TRBD1,TRBV6-5,NA,CASSNRGPEAFF,TGTGCCAGCAGTAACAGGGGTCCTGAAGCTTTCTTT